This entry describes one TCR beta chain. Its antigen is undetermined. CDR1 is MNHEY and CDR2 is SMNVEV in the germline V gene (reference sequence). This CDR3 is built from 13 residues. Trimming took off 3 bases at V and 5 bases at J, with 10 bases between the two ends. The data were obtained in a study of STAT5B mutations in CD4+ large granular lymphocyte leukemia. Here immunoSEQ multiplex PCR was the method, and the copy in TCRdb shows in-frame clones only, minus some. The sample lists more than 30,000 clones, around 76% occurring once. Study outcomes and limitations: No patients shared main leukemic clonotypes, though about 25% appeared at low frequency elsewhere. Top patient clones used TRBV06 genes more often: 8/27 versus 2/35 in controls. CD4-sorted patient repertoires seemed more clonal than healthy CD4+ repertoires.

Source material: CD4+ T cells from blood buffy coats. This receptor was taken from a human donor in good health. J is TRBJ1-2 and V is TRBV27, with D unresolved. CDR3 in DNA: TGTGCCAGCAGTTTCAACTCTGGGTATGGCTACACCTTC. The encoded protein is CASSFNSGYGYTF.